The source of this T cell receptor beta chain is a study of blood T cell repertoires in COVID-19. Germline V CDR1 and CDR2: SGHAT, FQNNGV. The trim removed 5 bases at V and 6 bases at J, leaving 6 bases unmatched. This CDR3 spans 15 amino acids. Sequenced by immunoSEQ multiplex PCR; TCRdb stores in-frame clones only, minus some. The profile shows 350,000 or so clones, just over 85% of them singletons. The specimen was PBMCs or T cells enriched from blood (not recorded which). The rearrangement uses TRBV11-2 and TRBJ2-2, with 10 nucleotides matching TRBD2. This receptor was obtained from a woman aged 40 to 49 with acute COVID-19. The CDR3 DNA reads as TGTGCCAGCAGCGGCCCTAGCGGGAGAGCCGGGGAGCTGTTTTTT. The encoded protein is CASSGPSGRAGELFF. The whole variable domain, remainder taken from reference TRBV11-2 and TRBJ2-2, is EAGVAQSPRYKIIEKRQSVAFWCNPISGHATLYWYQQILGQGPKLLIQFQNNGVVDDSQLPKDRFSAERLKGVDSTLKIQPAKLEDSAVYLCASSGPSGRAGELFFGEGSRLTVL.